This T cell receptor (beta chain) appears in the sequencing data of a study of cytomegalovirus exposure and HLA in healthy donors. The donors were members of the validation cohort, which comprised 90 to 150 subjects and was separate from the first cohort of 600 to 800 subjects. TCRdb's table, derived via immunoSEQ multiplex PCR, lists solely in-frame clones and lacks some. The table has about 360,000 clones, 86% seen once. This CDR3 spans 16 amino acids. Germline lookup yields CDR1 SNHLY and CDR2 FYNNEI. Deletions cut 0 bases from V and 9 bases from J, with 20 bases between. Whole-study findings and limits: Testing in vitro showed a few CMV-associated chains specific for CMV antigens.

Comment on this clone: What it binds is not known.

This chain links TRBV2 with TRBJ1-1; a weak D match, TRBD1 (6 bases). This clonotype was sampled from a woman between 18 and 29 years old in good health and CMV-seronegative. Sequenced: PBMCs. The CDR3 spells CASSEALRGQLEKAFF. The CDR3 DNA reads TGTGCCAGCAGTGAAGCGCTTCGAGGACAGTTAGAAAAAGCTTTCTTT.